The 26 T cell receptor beta chains reported below all come from one sample, sequenced in a study of blood T cell repertoires in COVID-19 (dated by TCRdb to about 2020). Library generation was performed with the immunoSEQ multiplex PCR assay. TCRdb stores this immuneACCESS table with in-frame sequences only. Part of the clones is absent; in the studies checked, under half of the shortfall reflects unresolved V genes, and no reason is known for the rest. The sample has around 200,000 clones on record, roughly 86% of them singletons. Around 1.6% of the sample lies in the top ten. Material: peripheral blood. These receptors all come from a man aged 18 to 29 with active or convalescent COVID-19.

This chain connects TRBV7-2 to TRBJ1-2; the match to TRBD1 covers 7 bases. CDR1 and CDR2 (germline): SGHTA, FQGNSA. The CDR3 totals 14 residues. V dropped 5 bases and J dropped 4; count of bases not matched to a gene: 7. CDR3 nucleotides: TGTGCCAGCAGCCGGAGGGGGCGCGGCTATGGCTACACCTTC. Its protein product is CASSRRGRGYGYTF.

The chain has TRBV19 and TRBJ1-2; possibly TRBD1 for D (5 bases). CDR1 is LNHDA and CDR2 is SQIVND in the germline V gene (reference sequence). Trimming pared 5 bases from V and 4 bases from J, leaving 11 bases between. The CDR3 runs 13 residues. CDR3 in amino acids: CASSLTGGYGYTF. The CDR3 DNA is TGTGCCAGTAGTCTCACGGGGGGCTATGGCTACACCTTC.

This rearrangement joins TRBV27 to TRBJ2-2; D is undetermined. V dropped 5 bases and J dropped 4 bases, with 14 bases sitting between them. Germline-derived CDR1 and CDR2 are MNHEY and SMNVEV (reference sequence). The CDR3 runs 15 residues. The CDR3 here is CASSPAAVSTGELFF. CDR3 sequence (DNA): TGTGCCAGCAGTCCCGCCGCCGTGAGCACCGGGGAGCTGTTTTTT.

The chain couples TRBV7-9 to TRBJ1-2; 7 bases match TRBD1. The CDR3 spans 13 residues. With V trimmed by 5 bases and J by 4 bases, 4 bases remained unmatched. In germline, CDR1 is SEHNR, CDR2 FQNEAQ (reference sequence). The CDR3 region has the DNA TGTGCCAGCAGCCCGACAGGGTTCTATGGCTACACCTTC. Translating gives CASSPTGFYGYTF.

This clone was counted between two and nine times. The V and J genes are TRBV10-1 and TRBJ2-7, with D possibly being TRBD2 (7 bases). The CDR3 length is 18 residues. Germline values: CDR1 WNHNN, CDR2 SYGVQD (reference sequence). Trimming cost V 0 bases and J 3 bases, with 21 bases left between them. CDR3 DNA sequence: TGCGCCAGCAGTGAGTCGAGGGTTAGCGAAGGGGGGGTCTACGAGCAGTACTTC. As protein: CASSESRVSEGGVYEQYF.

The chain is built from TRBV30 and TRBJ2-7; TRBD2 agrees at 13 bases. The CDR3 runs to 14 residues. CDR1 and CDR2 from the germline V gene are GTSNPN and SVGIG (reference sequence). V shed 4 bases, J shed 6 bases, and the junction held 6 bases outside the gene matches. The CDR3 DNA is TGTGCCTGGACCTCACTAGCGGGGGGGCTCGAGCAGTACTTC. It specifies CAWTSLAGGLEQYF.

This chain connects TRBV2 to TRBJ1-3, with D possibly TRBD1 on 6 matching bases. The CDR3 loop spans 15 amino acids. From germline, CDR1 is SNHLY and CDR2 FYNNEI. Between the trimmed V and J ends, which lost 4 bases and 0 bases, there was a span of 10 bases. As DNA, the CDR3 is TGTGCCAGCAGTGTTGACAGGCTCTCTGGAAACACCATATATTTT. Translating it yields CASSVDRLSGNTIYF.

The chain employs TRBV7-3 and TRBJ1-1, with TRBD1 matching 8 bases. Germline-derived CDR1 and CDR2 are SGHTA and FQGTGA. Trimming cost V 1 base and J 12 bases; bases outside gene matches: 16. The CDR3 is 16 amino acids. CDR3 loop: CASSLSGYETGDRTFF. DNA for the CDR3: TGTGCCAGCAGCTTAAGCGGGTATGAGACAGGGGATAGGACTTTCTTT. The whole variable domain, remainder taken from reference TRBV7-3 and TRBJ1-1, is GAGVSQTPSNKVTEKGKYVELRCDPISGHTALYWYRQSLGQGPEFLIYFQGTGAADDSGLPNDRFFAVRPEGSVSTLKIQRTERGDSAVYLCASSLSGYETGDRTFFGQGTRLTVV.

The V call is TRBV19, the J call TRBJ2-1; 11 bases fit TRBD1. This CDR3 region has 15 residues. Germline V gene data show CDR1 as LNHDA and CDR2 as SQIVND (reference sequence). V lost 5 bases and J lost 5; bases outside the gene matches: 5. The CDR3: CASSGQGALDNEQFF. DNA of the CDR3: TGTGCCAGTAGTGGACAGGGGGCTCTAGACAATGAGCAGTTCTTC.

The chain links TRBV6-6 to TRBJ2-2, with a possible D match to TRBD2 (5 bases). V was pared by 6 bases and J by 3 bases, with 14 bases between. Germline V gene sequence: CDR1 MNHNY, CDR2 SVGAGI (reference sequence). CDR3 length: 15 residues. The CDR3 spells CASSTSDSYTGELFF. In DNA form, the CDR3 reads TGTGCCAGCAGCACCTCGGACTCCTACACCGGGGAGCTGTTTTTT.

This chain joins TRBV5-4 and TRBJ1-6; TRBD1 matches at 8 bases. The CDR3 contains 16 residues. The V and J ends lost 0 bases and 8 bases, in that order; junction bases with no gene match: 7. Germline V gene sequence: CDR1 SGHNT, CDR2 YYREEE (reference sequence). The CDR3 spells CASSLGPGGEDSPLHF. CDR3 coding DNA: TGTGCCAGCAGCTTGGGTCCAGGGGGCGAAGATTCACCCCTCCACTTT.

The chain carries TRBV19 and TRBJ1-1; 8 nucleotides line up with TRBD1. Germline CDR1 LNHDA, CDR2 SQIVND (reference sequence). The CDR3 is 12 residues long. Trimming at V came to 4 bases and at J to 11 bases, leaving 6 bases not matched to a gene. The CDR3 is CASSTRQGMAFF. CDR3 bases: TGTGCCAGTAGTACAAGACAGGGGATGGCTTTCTTT.

In regard to this clone: The same CDR3 can be traced to other DNA sequences in this sample. The CDR3 loop is CASSQAGTENSPLHF. CDR3 in DNA: TGCGCCAGCAGCCAAGCGGGGACAGAGAATTCACCCCTCCACTTT. The chain has TRBV4-1 and TRBJ1-6; 7 bases are shared with TRBD1. V trimming: 1 base; J trimming: 7 bases; junction bases outside the gene matches: 4. CDR3 length: 15 residues. Germline loops: CDR1 MGHRA, CDR2 YSYEKL.

The chain links TRBV5-1 to TRBJ2-3; tentative D call: TRBD2 (6 bases). CDR3 size: 16 residues. The germline CDR1 and CDR2 sequences are SGHRS and YFSETQ. V was trimmed by 0 bases and J by 1 base, leaving 12 bases between them. CDR3 region: CASSLDGSLGTDTQYF. CDR3 nucleotide sequence: TGCGCCAGCAGCTTGGACGGGAGTCTCGGCACAGATACGCAGTATTTT.

The chain carries TRBV21-1 and TRBJ2-7; TRBD2 reflects the table's D call only, with no check against the DNA. TRBV21-1 is termed a pseudogene. This CDR3 contains 20 residues. CDR3 protein: CASSKKPPRRGVLISYEQYF. For the CDR3, the DNA is TGTGCCAGCAGCAAAAAACCCCCACGTCGGGGGGTCCTAATCTCCTACGAGCAGTACTTC.

V gene TRBV5-6 combines with J gene TRBJ2-3, with 9 bases aligning to TRBD2. The CDR3 consists of 14 residues. V dropped 4 bases and J dropped 7; count of bases not matched to a gene: 7. Germline assignment: CDR1 SGHDT and CDR2 YYEEEE. CDR3 in amino acids: CASSPGAGGHTQYF. CDR3 coding DNA: TGTGCCAGCAGCCCGGGAGCGGGGGGTCATACGCAGTATTTT.

V and J are TRBV6-5 and TRBJ1-1, with D perhaps matching TRBD1 (5 bases). The V and J ends lost 6 bases and 4 bases respectively, with 15 bases between them. From germline, CDR1 is MNHEY and CDR2 SVGAGI. The CDR3 consists of 14 residues. The chain's CDR3 is CASSRGQRFTEAFF. The CDR3 DNA reads TGTGCCAGCAGCCGAGGACAACGTTTCACTGAAGCTTTCTTT.

CDR3 bases: TGCGCCAGCAGCCCGGGACAGGGGGTTTCACCCCTCCACTTT. Its translation: CASSPGQGVSPLHF. The chain couples TRBV5-1 to TRBJ1-6; 11 positions match TRBD1. CDR1 SGHRS and CDR2 YFSETQ come from the germline V gene. Trimming cost V 4 bases and J 9 bases; bases outside gene matches: 3. This CDR3 is built from 14 residues.

The genes are TRBV6-5 and TRBJ2-2, with TRBD2 as a possible D gene (6 bases). The CDR3 length is 15 residues. The V end lost 10 bases, the J end lost 1 base, and 16 bases lay between the germline ends. Germline CDR1 is MNHEY and CDR2 is SVGAGI. CDR3 DNA sequence: TGTGCCACGATCCGGGACTTACTGAACACCGGGGAGCTGTTTTTT. Translated: CATIRDLLNTGELFF.

The chain combines TRBV6-5 with TRBJ1-2; the D gene is possibly TRBD1 (5 bases). Between the trimmed V and J ends, which lost 6 bases and 4 bases, there was a span of 18 bases. Germline CDR1 and CDR2: MNHEY and SVGAGI. The CDR3 has 15 amino acids. Here the CDR3 DNA reads TGTGCCAGCAGACCGACAGAAACTAACGCCTATGGCTACACCTTC. It encodes CASRPTETNAYGYTF.

CDR3 amino acids: CAISASGTSGDYEQYF. The CDR3, as DNA: TGTGCCATCAGTGCTTCGGGGACTAGCGGGGACTACGAGCAGTACTTC. The chain links TRBV10-3 to TRBJ2-7; 13 bases fit TRBD2. The V segment lost 4 bases and the J segment 3 bases; nucleotides outside the gene matches: 6. CDR1 and CDR2 (germline): ENHRY, SYGVKD. CDR3 length equals 16 residues.

V usage is TRBV24-1 and J usage is TRBJ1-1, with D uncertain. The CDR3 is 13 residues long. The V end lost 2 bases, the J end lost 5 bases, and 8 bases lay between the germline ends. The germline V gene encodes CDR1 KGHDR and CDR2 SFDVKD. The CDR3 bases are TGTGCCACCAGTGATTCCGAGGTAACTGAAGCTTTCTTT. Amino acid sequence: CATSDSEVTEAFF.

The chain recombines TRBV27 with TRBJ2-4; a weak D match, TRBD1 (6 bases). This CDR3 has 15 residues. The V gene lost 0 bases and the J gene lost 8 bases, with 14 bases spanning the gap. In germline, CDR1 is MNHEY, CDR2 SMNVEV (reference sequence). The CDR3 DNA sequence: TGTGCCAGCAGTTTATCGGGACAACTCTCCGACATTCAGTACTTC. This sequence encodes CASSLSGQLSDIQYF.

The rearrangement links TRBV10-3 to TRBJ1-1; D is perhaps TRBD1 (6 bases). Looked up from germline, CDR1 is ENHRY and CDR2 is SYGVKD. The CDR3 has 12 amino acids. Trimming took off 7 bases at V and 5 bases at J, with 11 bases between the two ends. CDR3 in DNA: TGTGCCATCACAGGGGACGAGACTGAAGCTTTCTTT. Its protein is CAITGDETEAFF.

The chain combines TRBV7-8 with TRBJ2-5, with D unresolved. Trimming cost V 1 base and J 4 bases, with 7 bases left between them. CDR3 length equals 13 residues. The germline V gene encodes CDR1 SGHVS and CDR2 FQNEAQ. CDR3 nucleotide sequence: TGTGCCAGCAGCTTAGGACTGGGAGAGACCCAGTACTTC. Its translation is CASSLGLGETQYF.

CDR3 protein: CATSRATGRETQYF. In DNA form, the CDR3 reads TGTGCCACCAGCAGGGCCACAGGGCGAGAGACCCAGTACTTC. The chain is built from TRBV15 and TRBJ2-5, with a possible D match to TRBD1 (6 bases). Trimming took off 3 bases at V and 4 bases at J, with 12 bases between the two ends. Germline CDR1 and CDR2: LNHNV and YYDKDF (reference sequence). CDR3 length: 14 amino acids.